This note documents a single TCR beta chain sequence. Clones were read by immunoSEQ multiplex PCR, and TCRdb kept only the in-frame ones, dropping some. This table holds 100,000 to 120,000 clones, approximately 85% found once. The data were taken from a study of blood T cell repertoires in COVID-19. Study background: Material from acute and convalescent COVID-19 was sourced from the United States, Italy and Spain. T cells, B-cell-depleted T cells, or PBMCs supplied cDNA or gDNA.

V shed 8 bases and J 6 bases; nucleotides not matched to a gene: 10. Germline V gene lookup returns CDR1 MRHNA and CDR2 SNTAGT. This CDR3 is built from 15 residues. The sequencing sample was made of peripheral blood. The TCR comes from an older woman with COVID-19, enrolled during active disease. The chain uses TRBV6-4 and TRBJ2-1; the match to TRBD2 covers 10 bases. The CDR3 loop reads CASSSLAGNLNEQFF. The CDR3 DNA reads TGTGCCAGCTCGTCACTAGCGGGGAACCTCAATGAGCAGTTCTTC.